The 20 T cell receptor beta chains reported below all come from one sample, sequenced in a study of CD8+ T cells in alopecia areata. Stated treatment: oral pan-JAK inhibitor, 5-10 mg twice daily. cDNA reverse transcribed from extracted RNA served as the sequencing template. Using immunoSEQ multiplex PCR, the repertoire was profiled, and TCRdb retains in-frame clones only, with some absent. The sample shows about 120,000 clones, 53% of them seen only once. This material consisted of CD4+ T cells sorted from blood, taken at week 4, from a patient treated with tofacitinib. The receptors were sampled from a human donor with alopecia areata.

This sequence joins TRBV6-5 and TRBJ2-7; D gene ambiguous. Germline loops: CDR1 MNHEY, CDR2 SVGAGI. The CDR3 totals 11 residues. V lost 6 bases and J 5 bases, leaving 8 bases between the germline ends. The CDR3 nucleotides read TGTGCCAGCAGCACTCTCCACGAGCAGTACTTC. Amino acids: CASSTLHEQYF.

The V and J genes are TRBV23-1 and TRBJ1-1, with 9 positions matching TRBD1. TRBV23-1 belongs to the ORF category, with a function that is uncertain. The V and J ends lost 7 bases and 4 bases, in that order; junction bases with no gene match: 7. CDR3 length: 14 amino acids. The CDR3 loop reads CASTGGQGGTEAFF. The CDR3 nucleotides are TGCGCCAGCACCGGGGGACAGGGTGGCACTGAAGCTTTCTTT.

The rearrangement links TRBV30 to TRBJ1-5; D is ambiguous. CDR3 length: 13 amino acids. Germline lookup yields CDR1 GTSNPN and CDR2 SVGIG (reference sequence). The V and J ends lost 0 bases and 5 bases respectively, with 8 bases between them. The CDR3 sequence is CAWSVRGDQPQHF. In DNA form, the CDR3 reads TGTGCCTGGAGTGTACGGGGTGATCAGCCCCAGCATTTT. Combining the CDR3 with reference TRBV30 and TRBJ1-5 gives the whole variable domain SQTIHQWPATLVQPVGSPLSLECTVEGTSNPNLYWYRQAAGRGLQLLFYSVGIGQISSEVPQNLSASRPQDRQFILSSKKLLLSDSGFYLCAWSVRGDQPQHFGDGTRLSIL.

The V call is TRBV30, the J call TRBJ1-1; D not resolved. CDR1 and CDR2 from the germline V gene are GTSNPN and SVGIG (reference sequence). The CDR3 extends over 14 amino acids. Trimming cost V 2 bases and J 6 bases, with 16 bases left between them. Here the CDR3 reads CAWSFRWPGAEAFF. The CDR3 region has the DNA TGTGCCTGGAGTTTCAGATGGCCGGGCGCTGAAGCTTTCTTT.

This sequence joins TRBV29-1 and TRBJ1-2; a weak D match, TRBD1 (5 bases). The CDR3 covers 13 residues. V was pared by 5 bases and J by 0 bases, with 10 bases between. The germline gives CDR1 SQVTM, CDR2 ANQGSEA. The CDR3 protein is CSVRWGSNYGYTF. The CDR3 nucleotides are TGCAGCGTTAGGTGGGGCTCTAACTATGGCTACACCTTC.

The chain couples TRBV30 to TRBJ2-7; perhaps TRBD1 as D (6 bases). Trimming took off 2 bases at V and 4 bases at J, with 9 bases between the two ends. CDR1 and CDR2 from the germline V gene are GTSNPN and SVGIG (reference sequence). This CDR3 region has 12 residues. CDR3 nucleotides: TGTGCCTGGAGTCTGCAGGGGTACGAGCAGTACTTC. Protein sequence: CAWSLQGYEQYF.

The CDR3 DNA is TGTGCCAGCAGCAAGGACAGGGGAATCCATGGCTACACCTTC. It specifies CASSKDRGIHGYTF. This sequence joins TRBV5-6 and TRBJ1-2; 9 bases fit TRBD1. The CDR3 runs 14 residues. With 4 bases clipped from V and 6 bases from J, the junction kept 7 bases outside the gene matches. Germline V CDR1 and CDR2: SGHDT, YYEEEE.

The V call is TRBV5-1, the J call TRBJ2-3; D could derive from TRBD1 or TRBD2 (5 bases each). CDR3 size: 15 residues. The V gene's germline CDR1 is SGHRS and CDR2 YFSETQ. Trimming took off 4 bases at V and 0 bases at J, with 12 bases between the two ends. The CDR3 nucleotides read TGCGCCAGCAGCCCTAGACGGGACAGCACAGATACGCAGTATTTT. This sequence encodes CASSPRRDSTDTQYF.

This clone was recorded a few times. The chain combines TRBV5-4 with TRBJ2-3; TRBD2 matches 8 bases. The CDR3 totals 15 residues. CDR1 is SGHNT, CDR2 YYREEE, per germline (reference sequence). J was trimmed by 6 bases and V by 0 bases; bases with no gene match: 6. The CDR3 protein is CASSLARGAPDTQYF. The DNA of the CDR3 is TGTGCCAGCAGCTTGGCGCGGGGGGCCCCCGATACGCAGTATTTT.

This clone was found a few times. V is TRBV29-1 and J is TRBJ2-6; tentative D call: TRBD1 (6 bases). The V gene's germline CDR1 is SQVTM and CDR2 ANQGSEA. The CDR3 runs to 14 residues. Trimming removed 4 bases at V and 9 bases at J, with 16 bases between. The CDR3 DNA follows: TGCAGCGTTGGTTCCGGGACATCTTACAACGTCCTGACTTTC. Protein sequence: CSVGSGTSYNVLTF. The full variable domain, rest sourced from reference TRBV29-1 and TRBJ2-6, is SAVISQKPSRDICQRGTSLTIQCQVDSQVTMMFWYRQQPGQSLTLIATANQGSEATYESGFVIDKFPISRPNLTFSTLTVSNMSPEDSSIYLCSVGSGTSYNVLTFGAGSRLTVL.

V is TRBV30 and J is TRBJ2-7; TRBD1 aligns across 9 bases. V dropped 2 bases and J dropped 4; count of bases not matched to a gene: 6. The CDR3 runs 14 residues. The germline CDR1 and CDR2 sequences are GTSNPN and SVGIG (reference sequence). CDR3 sequence: CAWSPDRGRYEQYF. The CDR3 nucleotides are TGTGCCTGGAGTCCCGACAGGGGGAGGTACGAGCAGTACTTC.

This clone was seen a handful of times. Since no conserved phenylalanine or tryptophan closes the CDR3, a read error is the likely cause. It is unclear where the CDR3 begins or ends on the DNA, so no DNA is shown, and the CDR3 is as TCRdb lists it. V usage is TRBV30 and J usage is TRBJ2-7; the table's D call of TRBD1 was not tested on the DNA. The CDR3 adds up to 9 amino acids, both ends counted. Germline V gives CDR1 GTSNPN, CDR2 SVGIG (reference sequence). The chain's CDR3 is CAWNGQGLH.

The V call is TRBV5-1, the J call TRBJ1-5; unclear D gene. Trimming removed 0 bases at V and 2 bases at J, with 9 bases between. Per germline, CDR1 SGHRS and CDR2 YFSETQ. The CDR3 has 15 residues. The CDR3 DNA reads as TGCGCCAGCAGCTTGGGACCTTTGGGCAATCAGCCCCAGCATTTT. Translated, it gives CASSLGPLGNQPQHF.

The chain has TRBV6-5 and TRBJ2-3; D is undetermined. V shed 6 bases and J shed 2 bases, with 15 bases lying between them. The CDR3 spans 15 residues. The V gene's germline CDR1 is MNHEY and CDR2 SVGAGI. The CDR3 region is CASRPGPHYTDTQYF. The CDR3, as DNA: TGTGCCAGCAGACCAGGACCCCATTACACAGATACGCAGTATTTT.

The chain recombines TRBV5-1 with TRBJ2-1; no firm D call. Germline lookup yields CDR1 SGHRS and CDR2 YFSETQ. This CDR3 is 12 amino acids long. V lost 0 bases, J lost 7 bases, and 5 bases lay in between. CDR3 sequence: CASSLALNEQFF. In nucleotides, the CDR3 is TGCGCCAGCAGCTTGGCCTTAAATGAGCAGTTCTTC. Supplemented by reference TRBV5-1 and TRBJ2-1, the full variable domain reads KAGVTQTPRYLIKTRGQQVTLSCSPISGHRSVSWYQQTPGQGLQFLFEYFSETQRNKGNFPGRFSGRQFSNSRSEMNVSTLELGDSALYLCASSLALNEQFFGPGTRLTVL.

This clone was observed many times. The chain carries TRBV5-1 and TRBJ2-6; D might be TRBD2 (6 bases). The V end lost 0 bases, the J end lost 0 bases, and 19 bases lay between the germline ends. The CDR3 sequence is 20 residues long. The germline V gene has CDR1 SGHRS and CDR2 YFSETQ. The CDR3 sequence is CASSLDRRAGPFSGANVLTF. CDR3 DNA sequence: TGCGCCAGCAGCTTGGACCGGAGGGCCGGCCCTTTCTCTGGGGCCAACGTCCTGACTTTC.

This chain uses TRBV30 with TRBJ2-4; possible D gene TRBD2, 5 bases. Trimming left V 7 bases short and J 2 bases short, with 12 bases between. The CDR3 sequence is 13 residues long. Germline V CDR1 and CDR2: GTSNPN, SVGIG (reference sequence). The CDR3 DNA follows: TGTGCCTCACGGACTCAATCCAAAAACATTCAGTACTTC. Protein: CASRTQSKNIQYF. The entire variable domain, with the rest obtained from reference TRBV30 and TRBJ2-4, is as follows: SQTIHQWPATLVQPVGSPLSLECTVEGTSNPNLYWYRQAAGRGLQLLFYSVGIGQISSEVPQNLSASRPQDRQFILSSKKLLLSDSGFYLCASRTQSKNIQYFGAGTRLSVL.

This clone was detected a few times. The chain has TRBV30 and TRBJ2-5; 11 positions agree with TRBD2. This CDR3 is 16 amino acids long. Per the germline V gene, CDR1 is GTSNPN and CDR2 is SVGIG (reference sequence). V lost 1 base and J lost 5; bases outside the gene matches: 9. The CDR3: CAWSAGVSGRGETQYF. As DNA, the CDR3 is TGTGCCTGGAGTGCAGGGGTTAGCGGGAGGGGTGAGACCCAGTACTTC.

This rearrangement joins TRBV15 to TRBJ2-7; D gene uncertain. Germline loops: CDR1 LNHNV, CDR2 YYDKDF (reference sequence). The CDR3 runs 12 residues. Trimming pared 0 bases from V and 6 bases from J, leaving 6 bases between. CDR3 sequence reads: CATSREGFEQYF. CDR3 in DNA: TGTGCCACCAGCAGAGAGGGTTTCGAGCAGTACTTC.

The table lists this clone with a count of one. The CDR3 bases are TGTGCCAGCAGCGTAGCGCCCACGACAGGGCGTTCTCAGCCCCAGCATTTT. Amino acids: CASSVAPTTGRSQPQHF. The chain couples TRBV9 to TRBJ1-5, with 7 bases fitting TRBD1. This CDR3 is 17 amino acids long. Germline V CDR1 and CDR2: SGDLS, YYNGEE. The ends lost 0 bases at V and 6 bases at J; junction bases unmatched: 12.